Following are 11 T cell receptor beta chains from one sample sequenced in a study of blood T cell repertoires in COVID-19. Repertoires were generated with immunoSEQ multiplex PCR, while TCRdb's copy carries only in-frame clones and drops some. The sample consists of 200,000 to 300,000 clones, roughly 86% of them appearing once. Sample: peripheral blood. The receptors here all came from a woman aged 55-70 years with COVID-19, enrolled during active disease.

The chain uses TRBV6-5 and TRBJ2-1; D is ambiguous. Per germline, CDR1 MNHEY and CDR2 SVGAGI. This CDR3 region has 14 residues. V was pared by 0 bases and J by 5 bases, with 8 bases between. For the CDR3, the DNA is TGTGCCAGCAGTTACTCCCCACATCACAATGAGCAGTTCTTC. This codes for CASSYSPHHNEQFF.

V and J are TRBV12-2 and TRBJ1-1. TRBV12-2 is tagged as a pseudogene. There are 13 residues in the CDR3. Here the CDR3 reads CASRLALGGEAFF. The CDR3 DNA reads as TGTGCAAGTCGCTTAGCGCTCGGGGGAGAAGCTTTCTTT.

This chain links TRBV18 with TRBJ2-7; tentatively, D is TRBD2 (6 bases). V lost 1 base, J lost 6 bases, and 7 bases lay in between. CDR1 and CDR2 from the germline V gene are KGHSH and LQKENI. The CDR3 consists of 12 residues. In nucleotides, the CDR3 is TGTGCCAGCTCACCACAGGGAGGCGAGCAGTACTTC. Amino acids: CASSPQGGEQYF.

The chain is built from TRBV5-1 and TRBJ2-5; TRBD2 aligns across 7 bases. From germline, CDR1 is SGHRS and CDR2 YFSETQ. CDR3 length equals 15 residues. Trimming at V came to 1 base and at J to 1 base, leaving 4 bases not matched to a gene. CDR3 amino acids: CASSLPGGLQETQYF. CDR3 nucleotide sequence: TGCGCCAGCAGCTTGCCGGGGGGACTCCAAGAGACCCAGTACTTC.

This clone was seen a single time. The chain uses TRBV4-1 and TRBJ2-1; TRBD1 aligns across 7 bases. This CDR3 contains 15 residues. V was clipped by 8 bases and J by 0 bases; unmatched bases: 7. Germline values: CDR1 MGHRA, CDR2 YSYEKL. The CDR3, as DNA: TGCGCCAGCTGCCCGACAGGGAGCTCCTACAATGAGCAGTTCTTC. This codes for CASCPTGSSYNEQFF.

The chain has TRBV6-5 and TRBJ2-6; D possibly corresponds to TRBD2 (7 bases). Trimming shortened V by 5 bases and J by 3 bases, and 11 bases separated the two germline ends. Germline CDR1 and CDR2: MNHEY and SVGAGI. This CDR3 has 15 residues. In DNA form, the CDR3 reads TGTGCCAGCAGTCGGGGGGCGGATGGGGCCAACGTCCTGACTTTC. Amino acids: CASSRGADGANVLTF.

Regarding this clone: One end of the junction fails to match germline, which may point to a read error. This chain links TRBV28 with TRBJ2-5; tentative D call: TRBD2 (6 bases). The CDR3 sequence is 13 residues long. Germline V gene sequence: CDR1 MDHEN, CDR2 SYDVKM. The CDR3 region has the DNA TGTGCCAGCAGTTTGGGAGGTCAAGGGACCCAGTACTTC. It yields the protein CASSLGGQGTQYF.

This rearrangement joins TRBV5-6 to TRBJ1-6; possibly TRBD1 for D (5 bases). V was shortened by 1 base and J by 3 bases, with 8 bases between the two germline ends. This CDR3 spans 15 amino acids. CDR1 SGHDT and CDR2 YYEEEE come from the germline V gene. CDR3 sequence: CASSLSGLYNSPLHF. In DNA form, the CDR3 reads TGTGCCAGCAGCTTGTCAGGGCTCTATAATTCACCCCTCCACTTT.

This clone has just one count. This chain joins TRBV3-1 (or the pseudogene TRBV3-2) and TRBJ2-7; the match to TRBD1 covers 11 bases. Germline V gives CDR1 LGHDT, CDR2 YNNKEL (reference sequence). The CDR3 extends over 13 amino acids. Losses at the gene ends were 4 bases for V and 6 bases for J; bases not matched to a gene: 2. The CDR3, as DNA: TGTGCCAGCAGCCGAGGACAGGGGGCCGAGCAGTACTTC. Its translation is CASSRGQGAEQYF.

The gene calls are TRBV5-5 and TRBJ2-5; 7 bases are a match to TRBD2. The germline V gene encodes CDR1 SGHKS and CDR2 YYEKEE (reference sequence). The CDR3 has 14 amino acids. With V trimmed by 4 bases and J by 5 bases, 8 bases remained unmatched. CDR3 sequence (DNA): TGTGCCAGCAGCGTGGTGTGGGGAGGGGAGACCCAGTACTTC. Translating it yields CASSVVWGGETQYF.

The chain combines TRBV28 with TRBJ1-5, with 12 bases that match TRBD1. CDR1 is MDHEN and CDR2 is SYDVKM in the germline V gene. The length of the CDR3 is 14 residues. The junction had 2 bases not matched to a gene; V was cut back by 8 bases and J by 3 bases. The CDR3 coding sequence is TGTGCCAGCCGGGACAGGGGGCCCAATCAGCCCCAGCATTTT. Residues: CASRDRGPNQPQHF.